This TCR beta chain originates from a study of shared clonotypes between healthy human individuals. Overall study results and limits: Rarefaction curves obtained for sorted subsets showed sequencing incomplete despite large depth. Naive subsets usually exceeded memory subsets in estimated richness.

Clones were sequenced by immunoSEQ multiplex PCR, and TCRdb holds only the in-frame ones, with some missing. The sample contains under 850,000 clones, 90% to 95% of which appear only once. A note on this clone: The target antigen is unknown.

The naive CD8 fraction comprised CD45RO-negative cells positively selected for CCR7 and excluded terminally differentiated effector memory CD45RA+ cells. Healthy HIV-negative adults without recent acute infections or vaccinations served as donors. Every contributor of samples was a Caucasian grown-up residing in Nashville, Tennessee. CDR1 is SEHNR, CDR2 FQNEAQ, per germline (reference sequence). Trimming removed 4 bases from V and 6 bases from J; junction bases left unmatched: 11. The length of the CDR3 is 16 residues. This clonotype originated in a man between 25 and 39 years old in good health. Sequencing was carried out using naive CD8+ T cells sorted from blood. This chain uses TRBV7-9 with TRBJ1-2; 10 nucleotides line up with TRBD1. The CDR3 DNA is TGTGCCAGCAGCTCCCGTCCCCAAGGGACAGGGGATGGCTACACCTTC. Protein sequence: CASSSRPQGTGDGYTF.